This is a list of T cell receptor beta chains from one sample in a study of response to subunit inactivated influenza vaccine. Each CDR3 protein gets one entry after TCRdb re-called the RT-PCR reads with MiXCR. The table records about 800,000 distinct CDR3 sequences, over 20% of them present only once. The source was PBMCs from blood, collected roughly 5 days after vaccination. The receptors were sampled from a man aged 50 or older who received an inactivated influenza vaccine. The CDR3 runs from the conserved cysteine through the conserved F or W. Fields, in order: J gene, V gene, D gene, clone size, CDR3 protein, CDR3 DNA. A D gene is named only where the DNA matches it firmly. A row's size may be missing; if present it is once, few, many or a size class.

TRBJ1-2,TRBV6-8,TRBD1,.,CASSKDRGVYGYTF,TGTGCCAGCAGTAAGGACAGGGGGGTCTATGGCTACACCTTC
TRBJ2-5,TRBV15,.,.,CATSRERGPVETQYF,TGTGCCACCAGCAGAGAGCGGGGCCCCGTGGAGACCCAGTACTTC
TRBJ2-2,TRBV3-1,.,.,CASSQGPSGELFF,TGTGCCAGCAGCCAAGGGCCTTCCGGGGAGCTGTTTTTT
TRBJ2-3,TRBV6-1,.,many,CASSRIRAVTSTDTQYF,TGTGCCAGCAGCCGAATTAGAGCTGTCACGAGCACAGATACGCAGTATTTT
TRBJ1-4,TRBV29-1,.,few,CSVFQNEKLFF,TGCAGCGTTTTCCAGAATGAAAAACTGTTTTTT
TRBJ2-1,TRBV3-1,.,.,CASSQYILDEQFF,TGTGCCAGCAGCCAATATATCCTGGATGAGCAGTTCTTC
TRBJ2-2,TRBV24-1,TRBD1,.,CATSDSIQGAFGGELFF,TGTGCCACCAGTGATTCGATACAGGGGGCTTTCGGCGGGGAGCTGTTTTTT
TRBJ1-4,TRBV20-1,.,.,CSARDLGQDNEKLFF,TGCAGTGCTAGAGATCTTGGGCAGGATAATGAAAAACTGTTTTTT
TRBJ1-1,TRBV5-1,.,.,CASRHTVNTEAFF,TGCGCCAGCAGGCACACTGTGAACACTGAAGCTTTCTTT
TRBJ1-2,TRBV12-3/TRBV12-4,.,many,CASSRLRTGYGYTF,TGTGCCAGCAGCCGCCTTAGGACGGGATATGGCTACACCTTC
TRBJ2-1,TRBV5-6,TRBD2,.,CASRRLPGGSNNEQFF,TGTGCCAGCAGGCGTCTGCCGGGAGGTTCGAACAATGAGCAGTTCTTC
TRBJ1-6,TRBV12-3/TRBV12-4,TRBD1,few,CASRQGDNSPLHF,TGTGCCAGCCGTCAGGGGGATAATTCACCCCTCCACTTT
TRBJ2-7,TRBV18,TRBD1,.,CASSQGQGGSEQYF,TGTGCCAGCTCTCAGGGACAGGGCGGTAGCGAGCAGTACTTC
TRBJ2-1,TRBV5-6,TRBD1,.,CASSLVGTVYNEQFF,TGTGCCAGCAGCTTGGTAGGGACAGTCTACAATGAGCAGTTCTTC
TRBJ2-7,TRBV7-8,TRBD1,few,CASSSTLSDRVHEQYF,TGTGCCAGCAGCTCCACTTTATCCGACAGGGTCCACGAGCAGTACTTC
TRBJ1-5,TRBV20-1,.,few,CSALGQFNQPQHF,TGCAGTGCTCTGGGCCAATTTAATCAGCCCCAGCATTTT
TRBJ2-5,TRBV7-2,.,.,CASSFGMVETQYF,TGTGCCAGCAGCTTCGGTATGGTGGAGACCCAGTACTTC
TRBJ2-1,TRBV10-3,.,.,CAISEWDSGDNEQFF,TGTGCCATCAGTGAGTGGGACTCGGGTGACAATGAGCAGTTCTTC
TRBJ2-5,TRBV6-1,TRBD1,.,CASSTERDRGLGRETQYF,TGTGCCAGCAGCACGGAGCGGGACAGGGGGCTTGGTAGGGAGACCCAGTACTTC
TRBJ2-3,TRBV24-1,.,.,CATSDLLSGAGDTQYF,TGTGCCACCAGTGATTTGCTGTCAGGGGCGGGAGATACGCAGTATTTT
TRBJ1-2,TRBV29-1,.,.,CSVGDGYTF,TGCAGCGTAGGCGATGGCTACACCTTC
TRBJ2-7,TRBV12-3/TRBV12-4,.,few,CASRRDTAYEQYF,TGTGCCAGCAGGCGGGACACCGCCTACGAGCAGTACTTC
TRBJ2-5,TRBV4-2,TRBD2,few,CASSRVPAGVFETQYF,TGTGCCAGCAGCCGAGTCCCAGCGGGAGTTTTTGAGACCCAGTACTTC